This note documents a single TCR beta chain sequence. Antigen unknown. These data originate in a study of cytomegalovirus exposure and HLA in healthy donors. The study's findings and limits: With high specificity and sensitivity, the classifier reportedly diagnosed cytomegalovirus status.

Donors in the study were healthy people who gave bone marrow. In germline, CDR1 is SGHVS, CDR2 FQNEAQ. CDR3 length: 15 amino acids. The trim removed 4 bases at V and 6 bases at J, leaving 12 bases unmatched. Both 60 Vbeta primers and 13 Jbeta primers went into the PCR. Profiled with immunoSEQ multiplex PCR; TCRdb holds only in-frame clones, not every one. The sample lists around 90,000 clones; around nine tenths were seen once. The receptor was derived from a man aged 25-45 years in good health and CMV-seropositive. This chain connects TRBV7-8 to TRBJ2-7; TRBD1 matches at 7 bases. The sequencing sample was made of PBMCs. CDR3 coding DNA: TGTGCCAGCAGCTCAAGAAGGCCTAACAGGGGCGAGCAGTACTTC. Translated: CASSSRRPNRGEQYF.